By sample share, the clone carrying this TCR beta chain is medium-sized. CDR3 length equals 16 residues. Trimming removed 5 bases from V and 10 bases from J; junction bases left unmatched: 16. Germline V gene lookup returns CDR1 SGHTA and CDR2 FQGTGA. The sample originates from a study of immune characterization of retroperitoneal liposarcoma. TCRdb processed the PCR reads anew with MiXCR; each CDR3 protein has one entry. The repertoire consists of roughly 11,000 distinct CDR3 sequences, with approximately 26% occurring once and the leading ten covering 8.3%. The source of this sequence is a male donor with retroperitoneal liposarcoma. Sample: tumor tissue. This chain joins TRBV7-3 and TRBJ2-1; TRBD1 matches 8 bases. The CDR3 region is CASSPNRHGQGREQFF. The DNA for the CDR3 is TGTGCCAGCAGCCCTAACCGGCATGGACAGGGTCGCGAGCAGTTCTTC.